This TCR beta chain was documented in a study of blood T cell repertoires in COVID-19. Across the whole study: Sites in the United States, Italy and Spain provided acute and convalescent COVID-19 samples.

Libraries were prepared by immunoSEQ multiplex PCR; TCRdb keeps only in-frame clonotypes and omits some of them. The sample carries around 280,000 clones, around nine tenths recorded once. Ages ranged from about 18 to 100 years, with residence in under 25 US areas. For recovered donors of Cohort 3, there were two negative PCRs, clearance, or symptom resolution. Trimming removed 7 bases at V and 2 bases at J, with 17 bases between. From germline, CDR1 is MDHEN and CDR2 SYDVKM. There are 15 residues in the CDR3. The sequenced sample was PBMCs or T cells enriched from blood (not recorded which). This TCR was recovered from a middle-aged woman who had recovered from COVID-19. The V call is TRBV28, the J call TRBJ1-2; D is unclear. CDR3 bases: TGTGCCAGCACCCCACTAGGCGGAGAGAACTATGGCTACACCTTC. Translating gives CASTPLGGENYGYTF.